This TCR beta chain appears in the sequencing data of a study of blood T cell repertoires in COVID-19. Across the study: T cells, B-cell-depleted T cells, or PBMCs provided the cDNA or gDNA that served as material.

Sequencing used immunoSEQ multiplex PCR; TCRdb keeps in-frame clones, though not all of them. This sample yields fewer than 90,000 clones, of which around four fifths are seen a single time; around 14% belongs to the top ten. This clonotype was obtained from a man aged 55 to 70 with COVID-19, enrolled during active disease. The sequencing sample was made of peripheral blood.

In DNA, the CDR3 is TGCGCCAGCAGCGCAGGCATCGGTGGACAGGGGATGTACGAGCAGTACTTC. Protein product: CASSAGIGGQGMYEQYF. V usage is TRBV4-1 and J usage is TRBJ2-7; 9 bases match TRBD1. CDR3 length equals 17 residues. V was pared by 5 bases and J by 4 bases, with 15 bases of the junction left unmatched. Germline V gene sequence: CDR1 MGHRA, CDR2 YSYEKL.